The sequence of this T cell receptor (beta chain) was determined in a study of OX40 agonist ivuxolimab in advanced cancers. The wider study: Dose-escalation subjects each had hepatocellular carcinoma, melanoma, renal cell or head and neck cancer. Eligibility rules accepted prior anti-PD-1, anti-PD-L1 or anti-CTLA-4 therapy, and 40% to 50% had some. Those enrolled were roughly 80% male, with a mean age of about 66 years and ages from roughly 23 to 80.

Patients who had autoimmune disease history or got systemic immunosuppression were left out. The V and J ends lost 2 bases and 8 bases respectively, with 18 bases between them. The CDR3 length is 15 residues. Germline loops: CDR1 MDHEN, CDR2 SYDVKM. Some clones are missing from TCRdb's copy, which holds only in-frame ones; the method was immunoSEQ multiplex PCR. This table has about 19,000 clones, 90% appearing once. The receptor was derived from an adult with an advanced solid tumor such as melanoma, head and neck, liver or kidney cancer. Source: CD4+ or CD8+ T cells sorted from blood, taken in a trial of the OX40 agonist ivuxolimab. The chain links TRBV28 to TRBJ1-2, with unresolved D. CDR3 sequence (DNA): TGTGCCAGCAGTTTACTGGGTTTTGTAGTAGGCGGCTACACCTTC. Translated: CASSLLGFVVGGYTF.